The T cell receptor (beta chain) under discussion was sequenced for a study of blood T cell repertoires in COVID-19 (dated by TCRdb to between 2020 and 2021). For the wider study: Samples from collaborators originated in the United States, Italy and Spain and spanned both the acute and convalescent phases of COVID-19. The material from the prospective study consisted of cDNA or gDNA derived from T cells, B-cell-depleted T cells, or PBMCs. The dataset comprised deeply sampled blood TCRbeta repertoires from subjects exposed to, actively infected with, or recovered from COVID-19. The repertoires were released in a freely available public database meant as a resource for research on the immune response to SARS-CoV-2. Samples were obtained from the ongoing ImmuneRACE study (first 160 participants) and from over a thousand subjects provided by 6 global collaborators. Sample metadata almost always included a de-identified subject ID, COVID-19 status, age in years and sex. HLA class I and class II types, where available, came from metadata supplied by the sample provider rather than from assay-based typing.

About this clone itself: The antigen this receptor binds is unknown. Base qualities were left out, and no much larger clone turns up one base away.

Results the study describes overall, beyond this receptor: How much clinical and demographic metadata was included differed by source and by participant, and the metadata was provided uncurated.

The immunoSEQ Assay, a bias-controlled multiplex PCR, was used to amplify TCRbeta CDR3 regions from genomic DNA. Turning to the authors' computational methods: Within the assay, amplification of reference gene primers was used to estimate how many nucleated cells each sample contained. Sequence reads were collapsed and filtered to measure the absolute abundance of every unique TCRbeta CDR3 rearrangement. Productive Simpson clonality was computed per sample as the square root of Simpson's diversity index over productive rearrangements. TCRdb limited this immuneACCESS table to in-frame rearrangements with V and J called. A share of clones is missing; checked studies link under half to unresolved V genes, and the rest is unexplained. From that table come the V and J calls and clone size; the DNA was used to work out D and trimming. Counted in this sample were over 200,000 clones; nearly 90% of them appeared once. The ten most abundant clones make up about 0.64% of the sample.

Each collaborating institution followed its own protocols to collect whole blood in K2EDTA tubes. For TCRbeta analysis, collaborators shipped samples in one of three forms: frozen whole blood, isolated PBMCs, or DNA extracted from either of those sample types. CDR1 and CDR2 (SGHAT, FQDESV) derive from the germline V gene (reference sequence). The trim is 1 base for V and 4 bases for J, with a gap of 14 bases between the germline ends. The CDR3 sequence holds 15 residues, the cysteine and phenylalanine included. Of the read, only the CDR3 DNA is kept; its 45 bases are in frame from base 1. In this chain, TRBV11-1 is recombined with TRBJ2-7; perhaps TRBD2 is the D gene, with 5 bases matching. Source material: peripheral blood. This TCR came from a human donor in a cohort sampled during active COVID-19. The CDR3 region reads CASSLGTSLGYEQYF. The sequenced DNA is TGTGCCAGCAGCTTAGGGACTTCCCTTGGGTACGAGCAGTACTTC.